This TCR beta chain was observed in a study of blood T cell repertoires in COVID-19. Study background: Researchers got acute and convalescent COVID-19 samples from the United States, Italy and Spain. The analysed material was cDNA or gDNA that came from T cells, B-cell-depleted T cells, or PBMCs.

This clone appeared a single time. This CDR3 spans 12 amino acids. Germline CDR1 MNHEY, CDR2 SVGAGI. V was shortened by 8 bases and J by 3 bases, with 10 bases between the two germline ends. In the original workflow: Amplifying reference gene primers gave estimates of nucleated cell counts. Repertoires were generated with immunoSEQ multiplex PCR, while TCRdb's copy carries only in-frame clones and drops some. That table gives V, J and clone size, and the DNA gave D and trimming. The data show about 200,000 clones, around nine tenths seen once. This rearrangement joins TRBV6-5 to TRBJ1-1; D remains unclear. The sample taken for sequencing was peripheral blood. This TCR derives from a man aged 55 to 70 with acute or convalescent COVID-19. The CDR3 loop is CASAPRDTEAFF. The DNA of the CDR3 is TGTGCCAGCGCACCCCGGGACACTGAAGCTTTCTTT.